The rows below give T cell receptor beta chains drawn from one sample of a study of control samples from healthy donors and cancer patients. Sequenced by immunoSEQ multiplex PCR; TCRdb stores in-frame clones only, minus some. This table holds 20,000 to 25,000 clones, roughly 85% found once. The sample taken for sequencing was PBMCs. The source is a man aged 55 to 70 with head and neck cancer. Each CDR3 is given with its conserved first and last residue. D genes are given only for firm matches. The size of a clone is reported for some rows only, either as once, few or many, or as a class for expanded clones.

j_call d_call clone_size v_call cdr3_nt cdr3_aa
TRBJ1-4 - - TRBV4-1 TGCGCCAGCAGCCTCGGGATGGTTGTTAATGAAAAACTGTTTTTT CASSLGMVVNEKLFF
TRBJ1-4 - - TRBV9 TGTGCCAGCAGCGTAGACGCGATTAATGAAAAACTGTTTTTT CASSVDAINEKLFF
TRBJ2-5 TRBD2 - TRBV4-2 TGTGCCAGCAGCCTCCAGACTAGCGGGAGGGCCAAGGAGACCCAGTACTTC CASSLQTSGRAKETQYF
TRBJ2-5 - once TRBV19 TGTGCCAGTAGCAAAACCTTAAATAGGAGGGAGACCCAGTACTTC CASSKTLNRRETQYF
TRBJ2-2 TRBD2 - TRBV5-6 TGTGCCAGCAGCTTCAACGGGAGGGAGACCGGGGAGCTGTTTTTT CASSFNGRETGELFF
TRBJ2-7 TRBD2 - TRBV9 TGTGCCAGCAGCGTAGGGCTAGCGGGAGGGCCGGTTGAGCAGTACTTC CASSVGLAGGPVEQYF
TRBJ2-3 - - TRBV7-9 TGTGCCAGCAGTTATCCGGTTTCGGAGGGTATCTTAAATACGCAGTATTTT CASSYPVSEGILNTQYF
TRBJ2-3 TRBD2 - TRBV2 TGTGCCAGCAGTCAGGGACTAGCGGGAGGGGCAGATACGCAGTATTTT CASSQGLAGGADTQYF
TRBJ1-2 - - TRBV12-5 TGTGCTAGTGGTTTGGTACCATCGGTCCAGGCCGGTTGGCACTATGGCTACACCTTC CASGLVPSVQAGWHYGYTF
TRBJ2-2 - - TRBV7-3 TGTGCCAGCAGTCCCGGGGTGGACTTCAGCGGGGAGCTGTTTTTT CASSPGVDFSGELFF
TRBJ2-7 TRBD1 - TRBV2 TGTGCCAGCTTGAAAGGACAGGGGCCCTACGAGCAGTACTTC CASLKGQGPYEQYF
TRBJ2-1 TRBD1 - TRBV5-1 TGCGCCAGCAGCTTGTCTCCCGGGACAGACTACAATGAGCAGTTCTTC CASSLSPGTDYNEQFF
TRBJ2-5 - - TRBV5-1 TGCGCCAGCAGCGTTGGAAGCGTCGGGGAGACCCAGTACTTC CASSVGSVGETQYF
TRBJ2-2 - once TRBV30 TGTGCCTGGAGTCCAGGGGTTAGCACCGGGGAGCTGTTTTTT CAWSPGVSTGELFF
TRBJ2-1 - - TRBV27 TGTGCCAGCGGGGGGCATGAGCAGTTCTTC CASGGHEQFF
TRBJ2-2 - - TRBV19 TGTGCCAGTAGTATAAATACAGTTTTGGATGGAACCGGGGAGCTGTTTTTT CASSINTVLDGTGELFF
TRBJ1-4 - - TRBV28 TGTGCCAGCAGTACCCCAGCAGACGGGGAAAAACTGTTTTTT CASSTPADGEKLFF
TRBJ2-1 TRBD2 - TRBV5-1 TGCGCCAGCAGCCCTCTACCGGGACTAGCGGGCGCGAGCTCCTACAATGAGCAGTTCTTC CASSPLPGLAGASSYNEQFF
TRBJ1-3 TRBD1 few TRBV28 TGTGCCAGCAGGGAGGACAGGGCAAGCTCTGGAAACACCATATATTTT CASREDRASSGNTIYF
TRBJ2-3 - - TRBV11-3 TGTGCCAGCAGTCCCGGACAAAGCACAGATACGCAGTATTTT CASSPGQSTDTQYF
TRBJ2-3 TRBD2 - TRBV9 TGTGCCAGCAGCCCTAGGACTAGCGGGAGTGGAGATACGCAGTATTTT CASSPRTSGSGDTQYF
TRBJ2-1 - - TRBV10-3 TGTGCCATCACTCATCATAGCCTACCTAACAATGAGCAGTTCTTC CAITHHSLPNNEQFF
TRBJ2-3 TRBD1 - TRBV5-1 TGCGCCAGCAGCCCCGAGGGGACAGGGGCCGTAGATACGCAGTATTTT CASSPEGTGAVDTQYF
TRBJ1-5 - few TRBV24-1 TGTGCCACCAGTGATGGACAGAATAGCAATCAGCCCCAGCATTTT CATSDGQNSNQPQHF
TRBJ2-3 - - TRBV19 TGTGCCAGTAGTTTCCTCGGGGGGACAACCACAGATACGCAGTATTTT CASSFLGGTTTDTQYF
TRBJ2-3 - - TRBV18 TGTGCCAGCTCACCAAGCTTAGATACGCAGTATTTT CASSPSLDTQYF
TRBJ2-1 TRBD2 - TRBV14 TGTGCCAGCAGCCAAACCGGGACTAGCGGGAGCTCCTACAATGAGCAGTTCTTC CASSQTGTSGSSYNEQFF
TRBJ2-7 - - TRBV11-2 TGTGCCAGCATGGGTTCGGCGGGTACCTACGAGCAGTACTTC CASMGSAGTYEQYF
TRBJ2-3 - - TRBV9 TGTGCCAGCAGCGTTTGGAGGGGCCTTACGAGACATATAGATACGCAGTATTTT CASSVWRGLTRHIDTQYF
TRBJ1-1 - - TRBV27 TGTGCCAGCAGTTTATCCGGCCTCGAGCGAAACCAAGCTTTCTTT CASSLSGLERNQAFF
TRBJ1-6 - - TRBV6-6 TGTGCCAGCAGTTACGGGCGGGACCCCGATTCACCCCTCCACTTT CASSYGRDPDSPLHF
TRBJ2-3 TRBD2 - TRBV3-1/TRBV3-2 TGTGCCAGCAGCCCGATGGGACTAGCGGACACAGATACGCAGTATTTT CASSPMGLADTDTQYF
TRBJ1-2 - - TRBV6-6 TGTGCCAGCAGTTTTGCAGGGGACTATGGCTACACCTTC CASSFAGDYGYTF
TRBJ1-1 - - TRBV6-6 TGTGCCAGCAGTTCTAAGTTGGACACTGAAGCTTTCTTT CASSSKLDTEAFF
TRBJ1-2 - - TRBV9 TGTGCCAGCAGCGTAGAGTCAGTTGGGCATGCTGGCTACACCTTC CASSVESVGHAGYTF
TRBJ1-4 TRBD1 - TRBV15 TGTGCCACCAGCAGTGAGGGGGCAGCCAAGTTGAGTGAAAAACTGTTTTTT CATSSEGAAKLSEKLFF
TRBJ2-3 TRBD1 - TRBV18 TGTGCCAGCTCAGGCCTACAGGGGGTGGACACAGATACGCAGTATTTT CASSGLQGVDTDTQYF
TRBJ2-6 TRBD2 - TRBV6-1 TGTGCCAGCAGTGCAACTAGCGGGGCTAGATCTGGGGCCAACGTCCTGACTTTC CASSATSGARSGANVLTF
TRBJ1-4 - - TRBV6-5 TGTGCCAGCAGTACTTACTATGAGGGTAATGAAAAACTGTTTTTT CASSTYYEGNEKLFF
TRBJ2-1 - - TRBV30 TGTGCCTGGAGTCTGGGCGGGAACAGAGGCAATGAGCAGTTCTTC CAWSLGGNRGNEQFF
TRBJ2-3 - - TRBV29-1 TGCAGCGCTGGCCGAACGGCAGATACGCAGTATTTT CSAGRTADTQYF
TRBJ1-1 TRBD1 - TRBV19 TGTGCCAGTAGTCCCCTCGGGACAGGGGGTGAAGCTTTCTTT CASSPLGTGGEAFF
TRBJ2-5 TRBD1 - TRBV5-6 TGTGCCAGCAGCTTGGGGGGACAGGGGAAGGGGACCCAGTACTTC CASSLGGQGKGTQYF
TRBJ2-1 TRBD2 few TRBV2 TGTGCCAGCAGTGGGCCTAGCGGGAGCTATGAGCAGTTCTTC CASSGPSGSYEQFF
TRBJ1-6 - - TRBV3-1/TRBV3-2 TGTGCCAGCAGCCAAGTAGTGGGAGATTCACCCCTCCACTTT CASSQVVGDSPLHF
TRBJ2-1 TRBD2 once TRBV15 TGTGCCACCAGCAGGCCCGGGACTACCACCTACAATGAGCAGTTCTTC CATSRPGTTTYNEQFF
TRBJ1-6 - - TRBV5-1 TGCGCCAGCAGCTTGGAGATGGATTCACCCCTCCACTTT CASSLEMDSPLHF
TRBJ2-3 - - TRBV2 TGTGCCAGCACGGGACACGACGGGACAGATACGCAGTATTTT CASTGHDGTDTQYF
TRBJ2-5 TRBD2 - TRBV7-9 TGTGCCAGCAGCCCCCCTTCCACTAGCGCTAGGGGCCACTTC CASSPPSTSARGHF
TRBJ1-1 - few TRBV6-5 TGTGCCAGCAGTTACGACGCTGATCTGAACACTGAAGCTTTCTTT CASSYDADLNTEAFF
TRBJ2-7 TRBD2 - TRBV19 TGTGCCAGTAGTAGACGAGCGGGGACTAGCGGGAGCTACGAGCAGTACTTC CASSRRAGTSGSYEQYF
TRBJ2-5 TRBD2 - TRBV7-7 TGTGCCAGCAGCTTGGGGTTAGCGGGAAAAGAGACCCAGTACTTC CASSLGLAGKETQYF
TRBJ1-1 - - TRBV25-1 TGTGCCAGCGCGACGGGGGCAAGGACTGAAGCTTTCTTT CASATGARTEAFF
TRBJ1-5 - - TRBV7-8 TGTGCCAGCAGCTCCAGCTCCCCAGGGCAGCCCCAGCATTTT CASSSSSPGQPQHF
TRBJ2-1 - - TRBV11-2 TGTGCCAGCAGCCATGAAGCGGCCTTCTACAATGAGCAGTTCTTC CASSHEAAFYNEQFF
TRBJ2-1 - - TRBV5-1 TGCGCCAGCAGTTGGGCGGCGGGTGGGTACAATGAGCAGTTCTTC CASSWAAGGYNEQFF
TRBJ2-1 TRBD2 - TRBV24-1 TGTGCCACCAGTGACCCCTCCCTTCAGCGGGAGTCGTACTTCTTC CATSDPSLQRESYFF
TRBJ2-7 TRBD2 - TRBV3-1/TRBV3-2 TGTGCCAGCAAAAAGGCGGGAGGAAAGCTCTACGAGCAGTACTTC CASKKAGGKLYEQYF
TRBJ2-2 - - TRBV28 TGTGCCAGCAGCCCCCAGCCCAACACCGGGGAGCTGTTTTTT CASSPQPNTGELFF